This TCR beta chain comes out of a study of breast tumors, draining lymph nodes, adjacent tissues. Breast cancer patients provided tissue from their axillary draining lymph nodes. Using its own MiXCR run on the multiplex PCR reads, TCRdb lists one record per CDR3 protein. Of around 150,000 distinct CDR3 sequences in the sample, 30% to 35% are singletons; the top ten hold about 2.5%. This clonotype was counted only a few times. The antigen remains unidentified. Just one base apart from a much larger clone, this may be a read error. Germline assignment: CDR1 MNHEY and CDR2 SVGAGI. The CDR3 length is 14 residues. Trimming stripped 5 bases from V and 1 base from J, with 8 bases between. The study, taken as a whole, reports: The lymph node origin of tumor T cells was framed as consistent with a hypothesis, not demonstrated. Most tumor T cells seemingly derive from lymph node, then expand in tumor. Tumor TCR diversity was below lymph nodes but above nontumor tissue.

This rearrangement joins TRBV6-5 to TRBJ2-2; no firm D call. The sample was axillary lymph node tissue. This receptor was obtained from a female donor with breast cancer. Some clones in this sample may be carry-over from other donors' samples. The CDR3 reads CASSHGKNTGELFF. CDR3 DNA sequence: TGTGCCAGCAGTCACGGCAAGAACACCGGGGAGCTGTTTTTT.